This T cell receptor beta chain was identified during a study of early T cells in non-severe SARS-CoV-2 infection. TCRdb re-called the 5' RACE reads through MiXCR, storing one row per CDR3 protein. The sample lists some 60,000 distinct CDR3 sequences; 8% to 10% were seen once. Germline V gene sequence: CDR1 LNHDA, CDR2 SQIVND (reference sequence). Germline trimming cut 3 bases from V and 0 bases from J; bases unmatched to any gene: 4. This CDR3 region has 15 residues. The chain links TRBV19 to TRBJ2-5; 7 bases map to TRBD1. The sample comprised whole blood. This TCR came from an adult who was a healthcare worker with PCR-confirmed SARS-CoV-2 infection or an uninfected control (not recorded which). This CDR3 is CASSIDRDHQETQYF. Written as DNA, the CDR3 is TGTGCCAGTAGTATCGACAGGGACCACCAAGAGACCCAGTACTTC.